The sequence of this T cell receptor beta chain was determined in a study of sequential checkpoint blockade in melanoma. Clones were read by immunoSEQ multiplex PCR, and TCRdb kept only the in-frame ones, dropping some. The sample has 40,000 or so clones; roughly 88% are singletons. Described treatment: randomized to nivolumab then ipilimumab (arm A) or the reverse (arm B). Sorted cells were live CD3+CD8+, lacking CD19 and CD56, from PBMCs. The origin of this receptor is a human donor with melanoma. Here the sequenced sample was CD8+ T cells sorted from blood (inferred from file names), taken from a patient given nivolumab and ipilimumab in sequence.

In DNA, the CDR3 is TGTGCCAGCAGCGTCGTTGGACTCTCTGGGTACCAAGAGACCCAGTACTTC. Encoded protein: CASSVVGLSGYQETQYF. This chain links TRBV9 with TRBJ2-5; perhaps TRBD2 as D (5 bases). V shed 2 bases and J shed 0 bases, with 17 bases lying between them. Germline CDR1 reads SGDLS; CDR2 reads YYNGEE. This CDR3 contains 17 residues.